Listed here is a single TCR beta chain. The entry originates in a study of control samples from healthy donors and cancer patients. Assay: immunoSEQ multiplex PCR; the TCRdb copy retains only in-frame clones and omits some. The top ten hold 1.5% to 2% of the sample, which has around 50,000 clones, around nine tenths seen once. The source is a man in his forties or fifties with colorectal cancer. Sequenced material: PBMCs.

The CDR3 region is CASSPEVTAYGYTF. The CDR3 nucleotides read TGTGCCAGCAGCCCCGAAGTGACAGCTTATGGCTACACCTTC. The V call is TRBV6-6, the J call TRBJ1-2, with D possibly being TRBD1 (5 bases). V gave up 6 bases and J gave up 5 bases, with 16 bases separating them. The germline V gene encodes CDR1 MNHNY and CDR2 SVGAGI (reference sequence). The length of the CDR3 is 14 residues.